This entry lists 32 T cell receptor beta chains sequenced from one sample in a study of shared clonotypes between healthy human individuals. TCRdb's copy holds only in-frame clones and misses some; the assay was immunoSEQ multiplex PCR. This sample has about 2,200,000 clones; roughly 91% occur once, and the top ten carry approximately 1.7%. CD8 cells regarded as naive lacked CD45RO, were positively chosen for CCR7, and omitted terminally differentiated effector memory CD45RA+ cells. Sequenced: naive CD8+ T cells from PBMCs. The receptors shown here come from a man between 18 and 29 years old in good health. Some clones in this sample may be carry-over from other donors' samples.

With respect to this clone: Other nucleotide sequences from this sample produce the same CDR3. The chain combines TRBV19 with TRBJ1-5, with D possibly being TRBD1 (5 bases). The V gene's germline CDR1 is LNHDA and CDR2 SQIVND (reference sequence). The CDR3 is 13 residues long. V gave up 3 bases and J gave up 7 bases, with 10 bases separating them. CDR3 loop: CASSILGRQPQHF. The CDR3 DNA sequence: TGTGCCAGTAGTATTTTGGGGCGGCAGCCCCAGCATTTT.

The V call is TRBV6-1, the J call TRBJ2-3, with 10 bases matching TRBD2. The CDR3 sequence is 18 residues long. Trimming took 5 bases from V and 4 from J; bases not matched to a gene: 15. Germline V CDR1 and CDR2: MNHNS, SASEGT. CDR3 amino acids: CASSQGRASGSLADTQYF. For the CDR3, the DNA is TGTGCCAGCAGTCAAGGGAGGGCTAGCGGGAGTTTGGCAGATACGCAGTATTTT.

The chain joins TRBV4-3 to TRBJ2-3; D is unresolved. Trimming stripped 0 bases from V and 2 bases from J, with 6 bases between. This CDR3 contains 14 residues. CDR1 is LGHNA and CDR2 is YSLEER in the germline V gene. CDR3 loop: CASSQDPDTDTQYF. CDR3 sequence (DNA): TGCGCCAGCAGCCAAGATCCAGACACAGATACGCAGTATTTT.

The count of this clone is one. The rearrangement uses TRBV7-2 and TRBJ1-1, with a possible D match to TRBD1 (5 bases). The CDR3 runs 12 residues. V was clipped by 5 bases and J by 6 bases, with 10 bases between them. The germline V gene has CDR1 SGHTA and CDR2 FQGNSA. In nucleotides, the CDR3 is TGTGCCAGCAGCCCGCGAGGGGCTGAAGCTTTCTTT. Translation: CASSPRGAEAFF.

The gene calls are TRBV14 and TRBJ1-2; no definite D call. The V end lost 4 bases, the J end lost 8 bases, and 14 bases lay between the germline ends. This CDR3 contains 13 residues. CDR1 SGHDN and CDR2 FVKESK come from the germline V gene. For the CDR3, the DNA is TGTGCCAGCAGCCTCGTAGCCGGCGGGGGCTACACCTTC. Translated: CASSLVAGGGYTF. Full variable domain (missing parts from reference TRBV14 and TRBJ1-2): EAGVTQFPSHSVIEKGQTVTLRCDPISGHDNLYWYRRVMGKEIKFLLHFVKESKQDESGMPNNRFLAERTGGTYSTLKVQPAELEDSGVYFCASSLVAGGGYTFGSGTRLTVV.

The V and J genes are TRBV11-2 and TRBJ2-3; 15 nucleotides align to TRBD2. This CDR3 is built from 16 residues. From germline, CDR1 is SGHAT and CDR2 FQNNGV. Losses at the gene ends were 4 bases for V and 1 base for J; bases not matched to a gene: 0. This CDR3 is CASSWTSGRGTDTQYF. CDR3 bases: TGTGCCAGCAGCTGGACTAGCGGGAGGGGCACAGATACGCAGTATTTT.

The CDR3 sequence is CASSEDLGGGADEQYF. The CDR3 region has the DNA TGTGCCAGCAGTGAAGACCTCGGCGGGGGGGCCGACGAGCAGTACTTC. The chain links TRBV6-1 to TRBJ2-7, with 9 nucleotides matching TRBD2. Per germline, CDR1 MNHNS and CDR2 SASEGT. V lost 1 base and J lost 5; bases outside the gene matches: 9. CDR3 length: 16 amino acids.

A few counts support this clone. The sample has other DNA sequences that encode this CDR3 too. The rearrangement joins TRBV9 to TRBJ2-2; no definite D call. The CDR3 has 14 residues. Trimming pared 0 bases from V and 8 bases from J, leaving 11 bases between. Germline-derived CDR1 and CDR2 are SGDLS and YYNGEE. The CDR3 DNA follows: TGTGCCAGCAGCGTAGGAGGTGGTACGGGGGAGCTGTTTTTT. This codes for CASSVGGGTGELFF. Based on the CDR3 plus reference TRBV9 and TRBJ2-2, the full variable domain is DSGVTQTPKHLITATGQRVTLRCSPRSGDLSVYWYQQSLDQGLQFLIQYYNGEERAKGNILERFSAQQFPDLHSELNLSSLELGDSALYFCASSVGGGTGELFFGEGSRLTVL.

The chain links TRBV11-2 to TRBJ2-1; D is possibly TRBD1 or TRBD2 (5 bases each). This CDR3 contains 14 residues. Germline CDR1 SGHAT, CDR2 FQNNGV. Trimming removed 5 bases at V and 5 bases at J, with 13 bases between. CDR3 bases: TGTGCCAGCAGCCCCCCGGGACCGCACAATGAGCAGTTCTTC. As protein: CASSPPGPHNEQFF.

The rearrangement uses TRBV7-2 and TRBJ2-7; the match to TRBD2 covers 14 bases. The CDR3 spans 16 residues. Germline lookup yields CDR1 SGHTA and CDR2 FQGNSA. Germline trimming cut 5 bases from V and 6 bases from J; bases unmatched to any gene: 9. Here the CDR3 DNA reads TGTGCCAGCAGCCAGGGACTAGCGGGGGCTGGCTCCGAGCAGTACTTC. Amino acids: CASSQGLAGAGSEQYF.

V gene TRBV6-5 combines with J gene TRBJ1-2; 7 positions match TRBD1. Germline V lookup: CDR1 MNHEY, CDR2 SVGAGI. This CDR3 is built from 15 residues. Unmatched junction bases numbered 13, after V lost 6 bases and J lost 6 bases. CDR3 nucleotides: TGTGCCAGCAGGCGCCCCGCAGGTCAGGGGGATGGCTACACCTTC. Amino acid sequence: CASRRPAGQGDGYTF.

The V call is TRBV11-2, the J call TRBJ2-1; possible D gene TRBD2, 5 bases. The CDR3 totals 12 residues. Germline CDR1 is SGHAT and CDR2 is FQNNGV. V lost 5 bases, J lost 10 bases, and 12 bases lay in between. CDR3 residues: CASSPRLAEQFF. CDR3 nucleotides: TGTGCCAGCAGCCCGAGGCTAGCAGAGCAGTTCTTC. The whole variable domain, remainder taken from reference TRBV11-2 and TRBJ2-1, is EAGVAQSPRYKIIEKRQSVAFWCNPISGHATLYWYQQILGQGPKLLIQFQNNGVVDDSQLPKDRFSAERLKGVDSTLKIQPAKLEDSAVYLCASSPRLAEQFFGPGTRLTVL.

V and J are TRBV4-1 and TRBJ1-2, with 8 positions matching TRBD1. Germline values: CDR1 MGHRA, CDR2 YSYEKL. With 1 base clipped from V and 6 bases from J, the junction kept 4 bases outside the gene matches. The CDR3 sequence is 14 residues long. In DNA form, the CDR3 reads TGCGCCAGCAGCCAAGTGAGGACAGGGAATGGCTACACCTTC. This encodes CASSQVRTGNGYTF.

The CDR3 is CASSSWTGNYGYTF. CDR3 sequence (DNA): TGCGCCAGCAGCAGCTGGACAGGCAACTATGGCTACACCTTC. J is TRBJ1-2 and V is TRBV4-1; the match to TRBD1 covers 7 bases. Germline V lookup: CDR1 MGHRA, CDR2 YSYEKL. The CDR3 runs 14 residues. The V segment lost 5 bases and the J segment 2 bases; nucleotides outside the gene matches: 5.

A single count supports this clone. Here the CDR3 reads CSAVGQGMGPYEQYF. CDR3 coding DNA: TGCAGCGCCGTGGGACAGGGAATGGGGCCCTACGAGCAGTACTTC. The V call is TRBV29-1, the J call TRBJ2-7, with 9 positions matching TRBD1. This CDR3 is built from 15 residues. Germline CDR1 is SQVTM and CDR2 is ANQGSEA. Unmatched junction bases numbered 12, after V lost 7 bases and J lost 2 bases.

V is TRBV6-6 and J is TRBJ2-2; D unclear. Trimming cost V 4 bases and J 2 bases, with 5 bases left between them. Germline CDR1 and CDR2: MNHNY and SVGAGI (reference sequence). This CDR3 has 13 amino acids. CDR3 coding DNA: TGTGCCAGCAGTTTCGTAAACACCGGGGAGCTGTTTTTT. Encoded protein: CASSFVNTGELFF.

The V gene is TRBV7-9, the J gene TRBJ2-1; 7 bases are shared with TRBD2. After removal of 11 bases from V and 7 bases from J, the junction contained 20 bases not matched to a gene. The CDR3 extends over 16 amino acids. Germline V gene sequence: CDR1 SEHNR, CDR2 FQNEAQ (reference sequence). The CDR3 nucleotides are TGTGCCGGGCGGGGCGGGAGTCCAATGGGGAGAAATGAGCAGTTCTTC. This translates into CAGRGGSPMGRNEQFF.

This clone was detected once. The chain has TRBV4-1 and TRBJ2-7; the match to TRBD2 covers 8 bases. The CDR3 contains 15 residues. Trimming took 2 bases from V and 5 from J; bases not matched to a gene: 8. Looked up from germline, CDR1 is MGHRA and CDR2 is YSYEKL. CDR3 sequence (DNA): TGCGCCAGCAGCCAACTACTAGCGGAGTCCGACGAGCAGTACTTC. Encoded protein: CASSQLLAESDEQYF.

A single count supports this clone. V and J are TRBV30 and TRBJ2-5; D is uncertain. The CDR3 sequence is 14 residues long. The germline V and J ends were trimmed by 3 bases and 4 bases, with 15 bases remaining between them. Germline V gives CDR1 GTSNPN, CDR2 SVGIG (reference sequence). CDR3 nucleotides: TGTGCCTGGAGCCAAGGTTTACTGGTAGAGACCCAGTACTTC. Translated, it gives CAWSQGLLVETQYF.

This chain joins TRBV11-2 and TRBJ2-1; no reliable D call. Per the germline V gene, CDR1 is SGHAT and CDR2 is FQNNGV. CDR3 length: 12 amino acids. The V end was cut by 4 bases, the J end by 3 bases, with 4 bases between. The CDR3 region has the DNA TGTGCCAGCAGCTCACACTACAATGAGCAGTTCTTC. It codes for CASSSHYNEQFF.

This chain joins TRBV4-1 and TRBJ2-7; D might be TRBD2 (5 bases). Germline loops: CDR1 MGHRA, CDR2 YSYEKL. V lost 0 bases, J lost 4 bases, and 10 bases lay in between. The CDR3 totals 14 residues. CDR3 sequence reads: CASSQDIGGYEQYF. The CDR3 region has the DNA TGCGCCAGCAGCCAAGATATCGGCGGGTACGAGCAGTACTTC.

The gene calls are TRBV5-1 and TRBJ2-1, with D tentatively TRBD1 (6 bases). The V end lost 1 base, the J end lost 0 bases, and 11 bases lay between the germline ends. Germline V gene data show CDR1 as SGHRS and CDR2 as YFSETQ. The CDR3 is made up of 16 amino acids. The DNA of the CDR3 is TGCGCCAGCAGCTTGTACCGACAGGCCTCCTACAATGAGCAGTTCTTC. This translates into CASSLYRQASYNEQFF.

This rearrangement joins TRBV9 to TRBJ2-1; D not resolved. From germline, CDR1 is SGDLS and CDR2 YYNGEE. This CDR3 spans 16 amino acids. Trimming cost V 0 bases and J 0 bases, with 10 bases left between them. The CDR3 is CASSVARMSSYNEQFF. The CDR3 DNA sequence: TGTGCCAGCAGCGTAGCCCGGATGAGCTCCTACAATGAGCAGTTCTTC.

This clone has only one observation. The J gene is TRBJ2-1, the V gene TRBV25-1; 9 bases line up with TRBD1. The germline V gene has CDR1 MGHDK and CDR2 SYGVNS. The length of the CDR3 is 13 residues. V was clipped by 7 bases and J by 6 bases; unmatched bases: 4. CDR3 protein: CASTKDRGNEQFF. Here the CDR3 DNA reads TGTGCCAGCACTAAGGACAGGGGCAATGAGCAGTTCTTC.

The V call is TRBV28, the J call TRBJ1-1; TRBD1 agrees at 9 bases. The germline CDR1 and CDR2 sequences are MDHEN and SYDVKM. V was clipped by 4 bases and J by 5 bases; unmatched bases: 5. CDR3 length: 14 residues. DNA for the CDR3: TGTGCCAGCAGTTCCCAACAGGGGGCAACTGAAGCTTTCTTT. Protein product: CASSSQQGATEAFF.

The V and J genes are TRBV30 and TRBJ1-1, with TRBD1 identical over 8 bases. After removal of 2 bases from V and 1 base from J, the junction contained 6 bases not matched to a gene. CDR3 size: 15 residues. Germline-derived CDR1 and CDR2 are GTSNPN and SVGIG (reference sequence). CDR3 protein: CAWSLQGAGNTEAFF. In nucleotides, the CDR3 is TGTGCCTGGAGTCTTCAGGGGGCGGGGAACACTGAAGCTTTCTTT.

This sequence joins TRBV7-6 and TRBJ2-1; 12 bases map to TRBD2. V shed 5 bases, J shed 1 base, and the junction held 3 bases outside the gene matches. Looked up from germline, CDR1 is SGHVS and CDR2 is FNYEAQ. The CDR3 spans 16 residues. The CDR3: CASSILAGGSYNEQFF. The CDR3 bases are TGTGCCAGCAGCATTCTAGCGGGAGGGTCCTACAATGAGCAGTTCTTC.

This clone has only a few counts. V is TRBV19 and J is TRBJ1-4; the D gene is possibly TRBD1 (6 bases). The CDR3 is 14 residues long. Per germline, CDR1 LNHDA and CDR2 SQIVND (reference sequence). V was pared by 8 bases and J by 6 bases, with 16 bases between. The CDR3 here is CASRMRGPYEKLFF. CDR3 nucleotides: TGTGCCAGTCGCATGCGGGGGCCCTATGAAAAACTGTTTTTT.

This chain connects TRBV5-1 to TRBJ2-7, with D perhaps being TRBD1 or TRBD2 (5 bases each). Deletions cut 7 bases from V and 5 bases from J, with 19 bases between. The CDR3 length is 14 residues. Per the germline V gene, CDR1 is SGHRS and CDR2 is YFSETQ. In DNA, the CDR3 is TGCGCCAGCTCCCGGGGACCGGGGTTCGACGAGCAGTACTTC. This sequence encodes CASSRGPGFDEQYF. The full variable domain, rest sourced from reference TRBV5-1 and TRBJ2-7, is KAGVTQTPRYLIKTRGQQVTLSCSPISGHRSVSWYQQTPGQGLQFLFEYFSETQRNKGNFPGRFSGRQFSNSRSEMNVSTLELGDSALYLCASSRGPGFDEQYFGPGTRLTVT.

CDR3 in DNA: TGTGCCAGCAGCCTCCAAACTAGCGGGACGAACACCGGGGAGCTGTTTTTT. Protein sequence: CASSLQTSGTNTGELFF. The rearrangement uses TRBV9 and TRBJ2-2, with 10 bases fitting TRBD2. Losses at the gene ends were 4 bases for V and 0 bases for J; bases not matched to a gene: 6. CDR3 size: 17 residues. Germline V CDR1 and CDR2: SGDLS, YYNGEE.

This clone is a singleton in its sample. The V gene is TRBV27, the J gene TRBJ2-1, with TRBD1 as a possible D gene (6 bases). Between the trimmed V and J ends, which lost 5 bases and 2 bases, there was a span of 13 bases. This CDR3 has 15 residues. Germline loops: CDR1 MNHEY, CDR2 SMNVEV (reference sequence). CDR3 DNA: TGTGCCAGCAGTCAAGCAAAGGGGGCCTACAATGAGCAGTTCTTC. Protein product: CASSQAKGAYNEQFF.

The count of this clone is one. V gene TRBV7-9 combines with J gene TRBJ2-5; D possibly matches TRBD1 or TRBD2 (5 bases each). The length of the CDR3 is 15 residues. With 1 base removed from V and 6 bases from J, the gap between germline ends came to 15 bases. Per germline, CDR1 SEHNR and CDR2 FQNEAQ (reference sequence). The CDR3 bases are TGTGCCAGCAGCTTAGACTTTTGGGGGAAAAAGACCCAGTACTTC. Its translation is CASSLDFWGKKTQYF.